This record covers a single T cell receptor beta chain. This specimen belongs to a study of cytomegalovirus exposure and HLA in healthy donors. Study summary: The 130 or so validation repertoires, a later analysis reported, used the same platform as the approximately 670 first-cohort repertoires.

TCRdb keeps only in-frame clones here, not all; method: immunoSEQ multiplex PCR. The table includes 110,000 or so clones, roughly 82% detected once. The V gene end was trimmed by 4 bases and the J gene end by 2 bases; junction bases not matched to a gene: 4. The CDR3 has 14 residues. The germline V gene has CDR1 SGHTA and CDR2 FQGNSA. The source is a young man in good health and CMV-seronegative. The genes are TRBV7-2 and TRBJ2-7, with 8 bases fitting TRBD1. Sequenced input: PBMCs. For the CDR3, the DNA is TGTGCCAGCAGCTCCGGACAGGGTCCCTACGAGCAGTACTTC. It yields the protein CASSSGQGPYEQYF.